These T cell receptor beta chains were read from a single sample in a study of identical twins. TCRdb independently ran MiXCR on the 5' RACE reads; one entry per CDR3 protein. The sample consists of about 190,000 distinct CDR3 sequences, about a sixth of them appearing once. The data were also submitted as part of a second study, on T cells expressing NK-cell markers.

Input material: CD8+ T cells sorted from blood. The receptors here all came from a woman younger than 35 in good health. The CDR3 runs from the conserved cysteine through the conserved F or W.

J,V,CDR3
TRBJ2-1,TRBV9,CASSELRESHDEQFF
TRBJ2-1,TRBV12-3/TRBV12-4,CASSSPTGGVNGEQFF
TRBJ2-3,TRBV6-1,CASSPGLVGDTQYF
TRBJ2-7,TRBV9,CASSPRDRIYEQYF
TRBJ2-7,TRBV27,CASSLVYGRDSYEQYF
TRBJ2-2,TRBV12-3/TRBV12-4,CASSLVRGGAGELFF
TRBJ1-2,TRBV15,CATSRDSGAPSYGYTF
TRBJ2-1,TRBV12-3/TRBV12-4,CASSSTGLNYNEQFF
TRBJ1-2,TRBV7-9,CASSLVADSDGYTF
TRBJ2-3,TRBV6-1,CASSEGAGGLDTQYF
TRBJ2-7,TRBV20-1,CSARDLGQAEKQYF
TRBJ2-1,TRBV10-3,CAISVVRDPVSYNEQFF
TRBJ2-1,TRBV30,CALEGGGSYNEQFF
TRBJ1-1,TRBV19,CASSHPDSEAFF
TRBJ2-7,TRBV7-9,CATRNSGSSYEQYF
TRBJ2-1,TRBV7-3,CASSFFAGAGNEQFF
TRBJ2-5,TRBV12-3/TRBV12-4,CASSFMETQYF
TRBJ2-7,TRBV6-6,CASTSLGDEQYF
TRBJ2-7,TRBV3-1,CASSQDSSGEQYF